Listed below are T cell receptor beta chains from one sample, sequenced in a study of T cells in Graves' hyperthyroidism and ophthalmopathy. In TCRdb, the multiplex PCR reads were re-called with MiXCR into one record per CDR3 protein. There are 600,000 or so distinct CDR3 sequences in the sample; roughly 14% occur only once, and around 13% lies in the top ten. Sequencing was carried out using blood. The receptors come from a woman aged 45-65 years with Graves' ophthalmopathy. The CDR3 runs from the conserved cysteine through the conserved F or W. Each record gives: D gene, J gene, clone size, CDR3 length, V gene, CDR3 DNA, CDR3 protein. D genes are given only for firm matches. The size entry is marked missing in some rows and otherwise reads once, few, many or a size class.

D: NA; J: TRBJ1-5; size: few; length: 15; V: TRBV4-3; DNA: TGCGCCAGCAGCCAAGATAGCTTAGGAGTTCAGCCCCAGCATTTT; CDR3: CASSQDSLGVQPQHF
D: TRBD2; J: TRBJ2-7; size: many; length: 13; V: TRBV28; DNA: TGTGCCAGCAGCACCGGGACTAGCGCTGAGCAGTACTTC; CDR3: CASSTGTSAEQYF
D: NA; J: TRBJ1-1; size: many; length: 13; V: TRBV10-3; DNA: TGTGCCATCACCCGGGACACCTACACTGAAGCTTTCTTT; CDR3: CAITRDTYTEAFF
D: TRBD2; J: TRBJ2-5; size: few; length: 16; V: TRBV6-1; DNA: TGTGCCAGCTCACTTCGACTAGCGGGAGGCCCCACTCCCGGGCACTTC; CDR3: CASSLRLAGGPTPGHF
D: NA; J: TRBJ2-7; size: many; length: 12; V: TRBV20-1; DNA: TGCAGTGCCGGACGAGGTTCAAACGAGCAGTACTTC; CDR3: CSAGRGSNEQYF
D: TRBD1; J: TRBJ2-6; size: few; length: 15; V: TRBV11-3; DNA: TGTGCCAGCAGTGACAGGGTTACTGGGGCCAACGTCCTGACTTTC; CDR3: CASSDRVTGANVLTF
D: NA; J: TRBJ2-7; size: few; length: 14; V: TRBV28; DNA: TGTGCCAGCAGTTTAGTGCAGGGCTTATACGAGCAGTACTTC; CDR3: CASSLVQGLYEQYF
D: NA; J: TRBJ1-5; size: NA; length: 13; V: TRBV28; DNA: TGTGCCAGCAGCCGTGGGGGGGTTGGGCCCCAGCATTTT; CDR3: CASSRGGVGPQHF
D: NA; J: TRBJ2-5; size: many; length: 12; V: TRBV18; DNA: TGTGCCAGCTCACCAAGGTCTGAGACCCAGTACTTC; CDR3: CASSPRSETQYF
D: NA; J: TRBJ1-2; size: few; length: 13; V: TRBV2; DNA: TGTGCCAGCAGTGAAGGCGAGAGGGATGGCTACACCTTC; CDR3: CASSEGERDGYTF
D: TRBD1; J: TRBJ1-6; size: many; length: 15; V: TRBV11-2; DNA: TGTGCCAGCAGCGCGACAGGGGTCGGTAATTCACCCCTCCACTTT; CDR3: CASSATGVGNSPLHF
D: NA; J: TRBJ2-3; size: many; length: 19; V: TRBV27; DNA: TGTGCCAGCACCGCTCCCCGGAGAGGGCACTCCGGGAACACAGATACGCAGTATTTT; CDR3: CASTAPRRGHSGNTDTQYF
D: NA; J: TRBJ1-1; size: many; length: 14; V: TRBV28; DNA: TGTGCCAGCAGTCGCGTCACTGTTAACACTGAAGCTTTCTTT; CDR3: CASSRVTVNTEAFF
D: NA; J: TRBJ2-5; size: many; length: 15; V: TRBV18; DNA: TGTGCCAGCTCACCGAATTCTGTACCACAAGAGACCCAGTACTTC; CDR3: CASSPNSVPQETQYF
D: TRBD2; J: TRBJ2-7; size: many; length: 14; V: TRBV7-2; DNA: TGTGCCAGCAGCCAAACACTAGCGGACTACGAGCAGTACTTC; CDR3: CASSQTLADYEQYF
D: NA; J: TRBJ1-1; size: NA; length: 13; V: TRBV10-3; DNA: TGTGCCATCAGACCGTCTCCGAACACTGAAGCTTTCTTT; CDR3: CAIRPSPNTEAFF
D: TRBD1; J: TRBJ2-1; size: many; length: 17; V: TRBV7-3; DNA: TGTGCCAGCAGCTATACCGGGACAGGGGTTTTGTCGAATGAGCAGTTCTTC; CDR3: CASSYTGTGVLSNEQFF
D: NA; J: TRBJ2-7; size: many; length: 15; V: TRBV5-4; DNA: TGTGCCAGCAGCTTGGGAGATGCGGCCACCTACGAGCAGTACTTC; CDR3: CASSLGDAATYEQYF
D: TRBD1; J: TRBJ1-1; size: many; length: 15; V: TRBV7-9; DNA: TGTGCCAGCAGTTTGTACGGGACAGCTAACACTGAAGCTTTCTTT; CDR3: CASSLYGTANTEAFF
D: TRBD2; J: TRBJ2-7; size: many; length: 15; V: TRBV28; DNA: TGTGCCAGCTCCACACTGGGACTAGCGGACTACGAGCAGTACTTC; CDR3: CASSTLGLADYEQYF
D: NA; J: TRBJ2-5; size: many; length: 13; V: TRBV20-1; DNA: TGCAGTGCTAGAGTCGGGATAGAAGAGACCCAGTACTTC; CDR3: CSARVGIEETQYF
D: TRBD2; J: TRBJ2-7; size: few; length: 15; V: TRBV20-1; DNA: TGCAGTGCTAGAAAAGCGGGAGAGGTGCACTACGAGCAGTACTTC; CDR3: CSARKAGEVHYEQYF
D: TRBD1; J: TRBJ1-5; size: few; length: 17; V: TRBV19; DNA: TGTGCCAGTATCGAGACAGGGGTAGATCGGGGCAATCAGCCCCAGCATTTT; CDR3: CASIETGVDRGNQPQHF
D: TRBD1; J: TRBJ2-7; size: many; length: 15; V: TRBV5-8; DNA: TGTGCCAGCAGCTCCCGGGACAGGGGTGACTACGAGCAGTACTTC; CDR3: CASSSRDRGDYEQYF
D: TRBD2; J: TRBJ2-1; size: many; length: 16; V: TRBV28; DNA: TGTGCCAGCAGTTTGGCGGGAGGGGACCGGGGGAATGAGCAGTTCTTC; CDR3: CASSLAGGDRGNEQFF
D: NA; J: TRBJ2-2; size: few; length: 14; V: TRBV5-1; DNA: TGCGCCAGCAGTGAGGGTGCGAACACCGGGGAGCTGTTTTTT; CDR3: CASSEGANTGELFF
D: NA; J: TRBJ1-1; size: many; length: 11; V: TRBV20-1; DNA: TGCAGTGCTCCGACTCTCACTGAAGCTTTCTTT; CDR3: CSAPTLTEAFF
D: NA; J: TRBJ1-3; size: NA; length: 14; V: TRBV5-1; DNA: TGCGCCAGCAGCGCAGGAGATGATGGAAACACCATATATTTT; CDR3: CASSAGDDGNTIYF
D: TRBD2; J: TRBJ2-7; size: many; length: 13; V: TRBV6-2/TRBV6-3; DNA: TGTGCCAGCAGCGCCGGGACTAGCTACGAGCAGTACTTC; CDR3: CASSAGTSYEQYF
D: NA; J: TRBJ2-3; size: many; length: 12; V: TRBV5-1; DNA: TGCGCCAGCAGCTCTGAGGGGGGTGCGCAGTATTTT; CDR3: CASSSEGGAQYF
D: NA; J: TRBJ1-2; size: NA; length: 14; V: TRBV20-1; DNA: TGCAGTGCTAGAAACCCAACAGTTTTGGATGGCTACACCTTC; CDR3: CSARNPTVLDGYTF
D: NA; J: TRBJ1-4; size: NA; length: 14; V: TRBV19; DNA: TGTGCCAGTAGTCCCAGGGCGAAAGGAGAAAAACTGTTTTTT; CDR3: CASSPRAKGEKLFF
D: NA; J: TRBJ1-1; size: many; length: 13; V: TRBV3-1; DNA: TGTGCCAGCAGCCAAGTGGGGAACACTGAAGCTTTCTTT; CDR3: CASSQVGNTEAFF
D: TRBD1; J: TRBJ2-3; size: many; length: 15; V: TRBV6-1; DNA: TGTGCCAGCAGCTTCCCGGGACAGGGTCAACATACGCAGTATTTT; CDR3: CASSFPGQGQHTQYF
D: NA; J: TRBJ1-5; size: many; length: 16; V: TRBV18; DNA: TGTGCCAGCTCACCACCTACAGGGAGCGGCAATCAGCCCCAGCATTTT; CDR3: CASSPPTGSGNQPQHF
D: TRBD1; J: TRBJ2-3; size: many; length: 15; V: TRBV28; DNA: TGTGCCAGCACCCGAGGGGGCGTTAGCACAGATACGCAGTATTTT; CDR3: CASTRGGVSTDTQYF
D: TRBD2; J: TRBJ2-7; size: many; length: 16; V: TRBV12-3/TRBV12-4; DNA: TGTGCCAGCAGTTTAGAGGCTAGCGGGACACCCTACGAGCAGTACTTC; CDR3: CASSLEASGTPYEQYF
D: TRBD2; J: TRBJ2-1; size: many; length: 16; V: TRBV6-2/TRBV6-3; DNA: TGTGCCAGCAGTTCCGCCGGCGGGAGAGGTTACAATGAGCAGTTCTTC; CDR3: CASSSAGGRGYNEQFF
D: NA; J: TRBJ2-3; size: many; length: 12; V: TRBV6-2/TRBV6-3; DNA: TGTGCCAGCAGTTACTTCGGGGATACGCAGTATTTT; CDR3: CASSYFGDTQYF
D: NA; J: TRBJ1-2; size: many; length: 14; V: TRBV7-2; DNA: TGTGCCAGCAGCTTAGTTCAGGGATTGAATGGCTACACCTTC; CDR3: CASSLVQGLNGYTF
D: TRBD2; J: TRBJ2-1; size: NA; length: 16; V: TRBV27; DNA: TGTGCCAGCAGTTCACACATAGCGGGTGTTACGGGTGAGCAGTTCTTC; CDR3: CASSSHIAGVTGEQFF
D: NA; J: TRBJ2-1; size: many; length: 13; V: TRBV28; DNA: TGTGCCAGCAGTTACCGGAACTACAATGAGCAGTTCTTC; CDR3: CASSYRNYNEQFF
D: NA; J: TRBJ1-2; size: many; length: 12; V: TRBV10-3; DNA: TGTGCCATCAGCGCAGGAGCCTCTGGCTACACCTTC; CDR3: CAISAGASGYTF
D: NA; J: TRBJ2-3; size: few; length: 14; V: TRBV7-9; DNA: TGTGCCAGCAGCAGCAGCGCTTCCACAGATACGCAGTATTTT; CDR3: CASSSSASTDTQYF
D: TRBD2; J: TRBJ2-7; size: NA; length: 13; V: TRBV19; DNA: TGTGCCAGTAATAAAGCGGGATCCTACGAGCAGTACTTC; CDR3: CASNKAGSYEQYF